This TCR beta chain was recovered during a study of OX40 agonist ivuxolimab in advanced cancers. Study-wide findings and caveats: Relative to CD4+, CD8+ T cells held more expanded clones on average.

This clone came up a few times. Its antigen is currently unknown. Deletions cut 5 bases from V and 6 bases from J, with 7 bases between. Per the germline V gene, CDR1 is GTSNPN and CDR2 is SVGIG (reference sequence). CDR3 length: 11 residues. Assay used: immunoSEQ multiplex PCR; TCRdb lists only in-frame clones, some missing. The table shows tens of thousands of clones, with 84% occurring only once. The sequence was obtained from an adult with an advanced solid tumor such as melanoma, head and neck, liver or kidney cancer. The genes are TRBV30 and TRBJ1-4, with no clear D. The sequencing here drew on CD4+ or CD8+ T cells sorted from blood, taken in a trial of the OX40 agonist ivuxolimab. CDR3 amino acids: CAWSLDEKLFF. The DNA of the CDR3 is TGTGCCTGGTCATTAGATGAAAAACTGTTTTTT. The complete variable domain, with remaining parts taken from reference TRBV30 and TRBJ1-4, reads SQTIHQWPATLVQPVGSPLSLECTVEGTSNPNLYWYRQAAGRGLQLLFYSVGIGQISSEVPQNLSASRPQDRQFILSSKKLLLSDSGFYLCAWSLDEKLFFGSGTQLSVL.